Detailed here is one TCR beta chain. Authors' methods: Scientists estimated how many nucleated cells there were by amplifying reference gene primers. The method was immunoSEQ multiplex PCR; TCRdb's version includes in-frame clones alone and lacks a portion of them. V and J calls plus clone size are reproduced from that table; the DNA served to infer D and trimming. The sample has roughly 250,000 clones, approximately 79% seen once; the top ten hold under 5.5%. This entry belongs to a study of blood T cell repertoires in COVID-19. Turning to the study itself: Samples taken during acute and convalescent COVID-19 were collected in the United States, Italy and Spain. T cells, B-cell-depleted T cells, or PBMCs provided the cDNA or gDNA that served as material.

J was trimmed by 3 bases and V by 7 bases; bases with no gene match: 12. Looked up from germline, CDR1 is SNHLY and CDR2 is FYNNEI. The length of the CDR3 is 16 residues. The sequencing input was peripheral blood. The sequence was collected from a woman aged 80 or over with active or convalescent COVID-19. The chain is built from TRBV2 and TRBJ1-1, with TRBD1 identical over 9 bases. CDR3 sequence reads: CASKNRDRAWDTEAFF. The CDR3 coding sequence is TGTGCCAGCAAAAACCGGGACAGGGCCTGGGACACTGAAGCTTTCTTT.